Below, 26 T cell receptor beta chains from the same sample are listed, as sequenced in a study of T cells in Graves' hyperthyroidism and ophthalmopathy. RNA transcripts gave rise to amplified TCR beta CDR3 regions. Carried out on the TCR CDR3, a first-round RT-PCR used the HTBI primer set. TCRdb re-called the multiplex PCR reads through MiXCR, storing one row per CDR3 protein. The sample records around 300,000 distinct CDR3 sequences, less than 30% being singletons. Sequencing input: blood. The receptors originated from a man between 35 and 55 years old with Graves' hyperthyroidism that later progressed to Graves' ophthalmopathy.

This clonotype showed up many times. The chain combines TRBV5-5 with TRBJ2-5, with D possibly TRBD1 on 5 matching bases. V lost 4 bases, J lost 4 bases, and 20 bases lay in between. The germline gives CDR1 SGHKS, CDR2 YYEKEE (reference sequence). The CDR3 totals 16 residues. For the CDR3, the DNA is TGTGCCAGCAGCGGGCAGGGTTCCACCTTATTAGAGACCCAGTACTTC. Protein sequence: CASSGQGSTLLETQYF.

This clonotype was counted a few times. The rearrangement uses TRBV20-1 and TRBJ2-5, with D hard to call. Germline CDR1 and CDR2: DFQATT and SNEGSKA (reference sequence). Trimming shortened V by 0 bases and J by 2 bases, and 10 bases separated the two germline ends. The CDR3 length is 14 residues. This CDR3 reads CSARDVEEQETQYF. CDR3 DNA sequence: TGCAGTGCTAGAGATGTCGAGGAGCAAGAGACCCAGTACTTC.

Ten or more counts support this clonotype. The chain has TRBV11-2 and TRBJ2-7, with D maybe TRBD2 (5 bases). The V gene's germline CDR1 is SGHAT and CDR2 FQNNGV. The CDR3 sequence is 14 residues long. The V end lost 3 bases, the J end lost 2 bases, and 11 bases lay between the germline ends. DNA for the CDR3: TGTGCCAGCAGCTTCGAGGGCCGGCCCTACGAGCAGTACTTC. Amino acids: CASSFEGRPYEQYF.

This clonotype was recorded many times. V and J are TRBV4-2 and TRBJ1-1, with D maybe TRBD1 (5 bases). CDR3 length equals 16 residues. Germline-derived CDR1 and CDR2 are LGHNA and YNFKEQ. Trimming shortened V by 0 bases and J by 7 bases, and 18 bases separated the two germline ends. As DNA, the CDR3 is TGTGCCAGCAGCCAAGAGGCGGGGGGGTTGAGCGGTGAAGCTTTCTTT. Translated: CASSQEAGGLSGEAFF.

This clonotype was observed many times. This sequence joins TRBV6-5 and TRBJ2-7; TRBD2 agrees at 14 bases. The CDR3 contains 18 residues. Germline lookup yields CDR1 MNHEY and CDR2 SVGAGI. Trimming at V came to 3 bases and at J to 2 bases, leaving 9 bases not matched to a gene. The CDR3 coding sequence is TGTGCCAGCAGTTATTTTCCGGGACTAGCGGGAGAAACCTACGAGCAGTACTTC. Protein sequence: CASSYFPGLAGETYEQYF.

This clonotype has at least ten counts. The chain joins TRBV19 to TRBJ2-2; D is ambiguous. Germline CDR1 and CDR2: LNHDA and SQIVND (reference sequence). V lost 3 bases to trimming and J lost 7 bases, with 3 bases between them. The CDR3 consists of 11 residues. CDR3 DNA sequence: TGTGCCAGTAGTATCATCGGGGAGCTGTTTTTT. This translates into CASSIIGELFF.

The rearrangement uses TRBV27 and TRBJ2-5, with a possible D match to TRBD1 (6 bases). This CDR3 region has 17 residues. In germline, CDR1 is MNHEY, CDR2 SMNVEV (reference sequence). Trimming took 3 bases from V and 0 from J, leaving 17 bases between them. CDR3: CASSFLGGVGDQETQYF. The DNA of the CDR3 is TGTGCCAGCAGTTTTTTAGGGGGTGTTGGAGACCAAGAGACCCAGTACTTC.

This clonotype was seen repeatedly, ten times or more. This chain joins TRBV30 and TRBJ2-5, with TRBD2 matching over 9 bases. The germline V gene encodes CDR1 GTSNPN and CDR2 SVGIG (reference sequence). Trimming cost V 3 bases and J 2 bases; bases outside gene matches: 4. This CDR3 has 14 residues. CDR3 protein: CAWRRTSAQETQYF. In DNA form, the CDR3 reads TGTGCCTGGAGAAGGACTAGCGCTCAAGAGACCCAGTACTTC.

This clonotype has a count of ten or more. The chain is built from TRBV28 and TRBJ1-2; a weak D match, TRBD1 (5 bases). The CDR3 runs 15 residues. Germline lookup yields CDR1 MDHEN and CDR2 SYDVKM. Trimming removed 2 bases at V and 8 bases at J, with 18 bases between. The CDR3 nucleotides are TGTGCCAGCAGTTTAAGGGGACGGCCTAATCGGGGCTACACCTTC. Its translation is CASSLRGRPNRGYTF.

This clonotype was counted ten times or more. The chain combines TRBV6-1 with TRBJ2-7; 7 bases are shared with TRBD2. CDR1 and CDR2 from the germline V gene are MNHNS and SASEGT. The CDR3 totals 14 residues. V lost 7 bases, J lost 5 bases, and 11 bases stayed unmatched. This chain's CDR3 is CASNPGGVFDEQYF. For the CDR3, the DNA is TGTGCCAGCAACCCGGGGGGAGTCTTCGACGAGCAGTACTTC.

Ten or more counts support this clonotype. The chain couples TRBV5-1 to TRBJ2-5; the D gene is possibly TRBD2 (6 bases). The CDR3 is 13 residues long. The germline V gene encodes CDR1 SGHRS and CDR2 YFSETQ. Trimming took 0 bases from V and 3 from J, leaving 6 bases between them. The CDR3 is CASSLGLEETQYF. The CDR3 DNA reads TGCGCCAGCAGCTTGGGACTAGAAGAGACCCAGTACTTC.

This clonotype was picked up many times. V is TRBV30 and J is TRBJ2-5, with 7 bases identical to TRBD1. V dropped 8 bases and J dropped 5; count of bases not matched to a gene: 5. CDR1 and CDR2 (germline): GTSNPN, SVGIG (reference sequence). This CDR3 comprises 11 residues. CDR3 nucleotides: TGTGCCACGGGACAGTTGGAGACCCAGTACTTC. This gives the protein CATGQLETQYF.

The table lists this clonotype with many counts. The chain recombines TRBV30 with TRBJ1-5; D remains ambiguous. This CDR3 has 13 residues. The germline V gene encodes CDR1 GTSNPN and CDR2 SVGIG (reference sequence). V was shortened by 0 bases and J by 9 bases, with 12 bases between the two germline ends. The CDR3 DNA is TGTGCCTGGAGTGTATCGAAGGAATTGCCCCAGCATTTT. This sequence encodes CAWSVSKELPQHF.

The chain joins TRBV28 to TRBJ2-5; no reliable D call. The CDR3 consists of 12 residues. Germline V lookup: CDR1 MDHEN, CDR2 SYDVKM. The V end was cut by 5 bases, the J end by 9 bases, with 13 bases between. The CDR3 coding sequence is TGTGCCAGCAGTCCCCCTTTACGGGCCCAGTACTTC. It codes for CASSPPLRAQYF.

This chain connects TRBV7-9 to TRBJ2-7, with D maybe TRBD1 (6 bases). Germline CDR1 and CDR2: SEHNR and FQNEAQ (reference sequence). The CDR3 has 14 residues. The V and J ends lost 5 bases and 2 bases respectively, with 13 bases between them. This CDR3 is CASSLLGQTYEQYF. CDR3 sequence (DNA): TGTGCCAGCAGCCTATTAGGACAGACCTACGAGCAGTACTTC.

This clonotype was counted ten times or more. This chain joins TRBV24-1 and TRBJ2-7, with a possible D match to TRBD2 (5 bases). The germline gives CDR1 KGHDR, CDR2 SFDVKD. The V end lost 4 bases, the J end lost 2 bases, and 8 bases lay between the germline ends. This CDR3 has 13 amino acids. This chain's CDR3 is CATSEPGTYEQYF. The CDR3 region has the DNA TGTGCCACCAGTGAGCCCGGGACCTACGAGCAGTACTTC.

The chain carries TRBV11-1 and TRBJ1-2; 8 bases match TRBD1. The CDR3 is 16 residues long. With 4 bases clipped from V and 8 bases from J, the junction kept 15 bases outside the gene matches. Germline V gene data show CDR1 as SGHAT and CDR2 as FQDESV (reference sequence). The CDR3 bases are TGTGCCAGCAGCTCGAACCCGGGACAGGCTTTCCACGGCTACACCTTC. The encoded protein is CASSSNPGQAFHGYTF.

This clonotype was recorded at least ten times. This chain uses TRBV29-1 with TRBJ2-2; D is perhaps TRBD1 (5 bases). Between the trimmed V and J ends, which lost 4 bases and 3 bases, there was a span of 12 bases. The length of the CDR3 is 14 residues. Germline values: CDR1 SQVTM, CDR2 ANQGSEA. CDR3 sequence (DNA): TGCAGCGTTGGTCAGGGTCTCGACACCGGGGAGCTGTTTTTT. It encodes CSVGQGLDTGELFF.

The table lists this clonotype with a count of one. J is TRBJ2-7 and V is TRBV6-1, with D tentatively TRBD2 (6 bases). CDR1 and CDR2 (germline): MNHNS, SASEGT. Trimming cost V 1 base and J 4 bases, with 14 bases left between them. This CDR3 has 15 residues. The CDR3 DNA is TGTGCCAGCAGTGAAGATAGAACTAGCCGTTACGAGCAGTACTTC. This sequence encodes CASSEDRTSRYEQYF.

The rearrangement uses TRBV27 and TRBJ1-1, with 7 positions matching TRBD1. CDR1 is MNHEY and CDR2 is SMNVEV in the germline V gene (reference sequence). This CDR3 region has 15 residues. V lost 6 bases to trimming and J lost 5 bases; unmatched junction nucleotides: 12. This chain's CDR3 is CASRREQGRITEAFF. CDR3 nucleotides: TGTGCCAGCAGGCGAGAACAGGGGCGAATAACTGAAGCTTTCTTT.

This clonotype appeared many times. This chain links TRBV29-1 with TRBJ1-2; D is ambiguous. The CDR3 has 12 amino acids. The germline CDR1 and CDR2 sequences are SQVTM and ANQGSEA. Between the trimmed V and J ends, which lost 3 bases and 3 bases, there was a span of 8 bases. The CDR3 bases are TGCAGCGTTGAGATGGGGTACTATGGCTACACCTTC. It codes for CSVEMGYYGYTF.

This clonotype occurred many times. The chain links TRBV2 to TRBJ2-3, with 8 bases identical to TRBD2. With V trimmed by 9 bases and J by 11 bases, 16 bases remained unmatched. The germline gives CDR1 SNHLY, CDR2 FYNNEI. This CDR3 has 14 residues. CDR3: CARGGDGRAGGQYF. Here the CDR3 DNA reads TGTGCCAGGGGCGGTGACGGGAGGGCCGGGGGGCAGTATTTT.

This clonotype was observed many times. As DNA, the CDR3 is TGTGCCAGCAGTACGCCCCTGGGACAGGGTCCCCCCGAGCAGTACTTC. This sequence encodes CASSTPLGQGPPEQYF. The chain links TRBV25-1 to TRBJ2-7; 9 bases match TRBD1. The CDR3 has 16 amino acids. Germline assignment: CDR1 MGHDK and CDR2 SYGVNS. Trimming took 5 bases from V and 6 from J; bases not matched to a gene: 14.

The chain links TRBV6-1 to TRBJ2-6, with a possible D match to TRBD1 (5 bases). Germline values: CDR1 MNHNS, CDR2 SASEGT. Between the trimmed V and J ends, which lost 7 bases and 4 bases, there was a span of 14 bases. The CDR3 length is 15 residues. This CDR3 is CASTTMRTGANVLTF. CDR3 in DNA: TGTGCCAGCACCACGATGAGGACAGGGGCCAACGTCCTGACTTTC.

This clonotype was picked up many times. The chain couples TRBV10-1 to TRBJ2-7, with 8 bases aligning to TRBD1. Losses at the gene ends were 3 bases for V and 4 bases for J; bases not matched to a gene: 8. This CDR3 comprises 15 residues. CDR1 is WNHNN, CDR2 SYGVQD, per germline (reference sequence). The CDR3 region has the DNA TGCGCCAGCAGTGATCGCGGGACAGGCCTTTACGAGCAGTACTTC. Encoded protein: CASSDRGTGLYEQYF.

This clonotype came up many times. The gene calls are TRBV6-1 and TRBJ2-3, with 7 bases that match TRBD2. The CDR3 has 14 residues. Germline values: CDR1 MNHNS, CDR2 SASEGT. Trimming cost V 4 bases and J 3 bases; bases outside gene matches: 4. The CDR3 nucleotides read TGTGCCAGCAGTGGCGGGAGTCTAACAGATACGCAGTATTTT. It yields the protein CASSGGSLTDTQYF.